Listed below are T cell receptor beta chains from one sample, sequenced in a study of identical twins. TCRdb reprocessed the 5' RACE reads via MiXCR and lists one record per CDR3 protein. The sample contains 690,000 or so distinct CDR3 sequences, roughly 8% of which appear only once. These same data were also listed under a study on yellow fever vaccine responses in identical twins.

Sequencing was carried out using PBMCs. All receptors derive from a woman between 18 and 29 years old in good health. The CDR3 runs from the conserved cysteine through the conserved F or W. Fields, in order: J gene, D gene, clone size, V gene, CDR3 length, CDR3 protein, CDR3 DNA. The D gene is left open where the match is weak. Expanded clones get a size class; other rows say once, few or many, or leave the size out.

j_gene: TRBJ2-3; d_gene: TRBD2; abundance: few; v_gene: TRBV6-1; len: 17; CDR3aa: CASKTSGGWPFTDTQYF; CDR3nt: TGTGCCAGCAAAACTAGCGGGGGGTGGCCTTTCACAGATACGCAGTATTTT
j_gene: TRBJ2-2; d_gene: TRBD2; abundance: .; v_gene: TRBV9; len: 18; CDR3aa: CASSVRRTSGENTGELFF; CDR3nt: TGTGCCAGCAGCGTACGCAGGACTAGCGGGGAGAACACCGGGGAGCTGTTTTTT
j_gene: TRBJ2-1; d_gene: .; abundance: many; v_gene: TRBV12-3/TRBV12-4; len: 13; CDR3aa: CASSFFRGHEQFF; CDR3nt: TGTGCCAGCAGTTTTTTTCGGGGGCATGAGCAGTTCTTC
j_gene: TRBJ1-1; d_gene: .; abundance: .; v_gene: TRBV4-2; len: 17; CDR3aa: CASSPRWQGVMNTEAFF; CDR3nt: TGTGCCAGCAGCCCAAGGTGGCAGGGAGTCATGAACACTGAAGCTTTCTTT
j_gene: TRBJ2-2; d_gene: .; abundance: many; v_gene: TRBV28; len: 15; CDR3aa: CASSLSGVGTGELFF; CDR3nt: TGTGCCAGCAGTTTATCTGGGGTGGGCACCGGGGAGCTGTTTTTT
j_gene: TRBJ2-5; d_gene: .; abundance: .; v_gene: TRBV12-5; len: 11; CDR3aa: CASGLFEAQYF; CDR3nt: TGTGCTAGTGGTTTGTTCGAGGCCCAGTACTTC
j_gene: TRBJ2-2; d_gene: .; abundance: many; v_gene: TRBV18; len: 14; CDR3aa: CASSPRQNTGELFF; CDR3nt: TGTGCCAGCTCACCGAGGCAGAACACCGGGGAGCTGTTTTTT
j_gene: TRBJ2-7; d_gene: TRBD1; abundance: few; v_gene: TRBV20-1; len: 13; CDR3aa: CSAGDRGTYEQYF; CDR3nt: TGCAGTGCTGGCGACAGGGGGACCTACGAGCAGTACTTC
j_gene: TRBJ2-7; d_gene: .; abundance: .; v_gene: TRBV7-9; len: 16; CDR3aa: CASSFTGPVRSGEQYF; CDR3nt: TGTGCCAGCAGCTTCACAGGGCCGGTTAGGAGCGGCGAGCAGTACTTC
j_gene: TRBJ2-1; d_gene: TRBD2; abundance: few; v_gene: TRBV20-1; len: 17; CDR3aa: CCAPEASSGDPHNEQFF; CDR3nt: TGCTGTGCACCAGAGGCGTCTAGCGGGGACCCGCACAATGAGCAGTTCTTC
j_gene: TRBJ1-3; d_gene: .; abundance: few; v_gene: TRBV12-5; len: 12; CDR3aa: CASGPGRNTIYF; CDR3nt: TGTGCTAGTGGTCCAGGGCGCAACACCATATATTTT
j_gene: TRBJ2-2; d_gene: TRBD1; abundance: .; v_gene: TRBV5-3; len: 16; CDR3aa: CAISPGTGMNTGELFF; CDR3nt: TGTGCCATCAGCCCCGGGACAGGGATGAACACCGGGGAGCTGTTTTTT
j_gene: TRBJ2-5; d_gene: .; abundance: many; v_gene: TRBV10-3; len: 13; CDR3aa: CAIGDTAQETQYF; CDR3nt: TGTGCCATCGGGGACACCGCCCAAGAGACCCAGTACTTC
j_gene: TRBJ2-5; d_gene: TRBD2; abundance: .; v_gene: TRBV12-3/TRBV12-4; len: 15; CDR3aa: CASVRGVAGEETQYF; CDR3nt: TGTGCCAGCGTAAGGGGGGTAGCGGGAGAAGAGACCCAGTACTTC
j_gene: TRBJ2-7; d_gene: .; abundance: .; v_gene: TRBV11-2; len: 13; CDR3aa: CASSSDSEGEQYF; CDR3nt: TGTGCCAGCAGCTCGGACAGTGAGGGAGAGCAGTACTTC
j_gene: TRBJ2-7; d_gene: TRBD2; abundance: .; v_gene: TRBV27; len: 16; CDR3aa: CASILPGLAGAYEQYF; CDR3nt: TGTGCCAGCATTCTCCCGGGACTAGCGGGAGCCTACGAGCAGTACTTC
j_gene: TRBJ1-1; d_gene: .; abundance: many; v_gene: TRBV7-8; len: 13; CDR3aa: CASSVGGGAEAFF; CDR3nt: TGTGCCAGCAGCGTGGGAGGGGGTGCTGAAGCTTTCTTT
j_gene: TRBJ2-1; d_gene: TRBD2; abundance: .; v_gene: TRBV7-3; len: 14; CDR3aa: CASSLSSGGGEQFF; CDR3nt: TGTGCCAGCAGCCTCTCCAGCGGGGGTGGGGAGCAGTTCTTC
j_gene: TRBJ2-3; d_gene: TRBD2; abundance: many; v_gene: TRBV12-3/TRBV12-4; len: 15; CDR3aa: CASSKLAGGPDTQYF; CDR3nt: TGTGCCAGCAGTAAACTAGCGGGAGGGCCGGATACGCAGTATTTT
j_gene: TRBJ2-3; d_gene: .; abundance: many; v_gene: TRBV29-1; len: 13; CDR3aa: CSVAGGPIDTQYF; CDR3nt: TGCAGCGTTGCCGGCGGGCCCATAGATACGCAGTATTTT
j_gene: TRBJ2-6; d_gene: TRBD1; abundance: many; v_gene: TRBV11-3; len: 17; CDR3aa: CASSVGQGSSGANVLTF; CDR3nt: TGTGCCAGCAGCGTAGGACAGGGGAGTTCTGGGGCCAACGTCCTGACTTTC
j_gene: TRBJ1-1; d_gene: .; abundance: few; v_gene: TRBV4-2; len: 15; CDR3aa: CASSRMDSLNTEAFF; CDR3nt: TGTGCCAGCAGCCGCATGGACAGTCTGAACACTGAAGCTTTCTTT
j_gene: TRBJ1-1; d_gene: TRBD1; abundance: .; v_gene: TRBV29-1; len: 10; CDR3aa: CSVGTGKAFF; CDR3nt: TGCAGCGTTGGGACAGGGAAAGCTTTCTTT
j_gene: TRBJ2-5; d_gene: .; abundance: .; v_gene: TRBV9; len: 15; CDR3aa: CASSDPGTSTGAQYF; CDR3nt: TGTGCCAGCAGCGACCCCGGGACATCGACGGGGGCCCAGTACTTC
j_gene: TRBJ2-1; d_gene: TRBD1; abundance: many; v_gene: TRBV29-1; len: 13; CDR3aa: CSVRTGDIDEQFF; CDR3nt: TGCAGCGTGCGGACAGGGGATATCGATGAGCAGTTCTTC
j_gene: TRBJ2-6; d_gene: TRBD2; abundance: .; v_gene: TRBV20-1; len: 19; CDR3aa: CSAISLDGLVSSGANVLTF; CDR3nt: TGCAGTGCTATCTCTCTGGACGGACTAGTGAGCTCTGGGGCCAACGTCCTGACTTTC